This T cell receptor beta chain was identified in a study of T cell changes during pregnancy in multiple sclerosis. CDR1 MNHNS and CDR2 SASEGT come from the germline V gene. V shed 7 bases and J shed 0 bases, with 10 bases lying between them. The CDR3 is made up of 13 amino acids. Generated by immunoSEQ multiplex PCR, the TCRdb table keeps only in-frame clones and is missing some. The sample holds around 64,000 clones; nearly 95% are singletons and the top ten take 0.29%. Specimen: CD4+ T cells from peripheral blood mononuclear cells, collected after pregnancy. V and J are TRBV6-1 and TRBJ2-7; D unclear. The clonotype was recovered from a female donor with multiple sclerosis, enrolled in a pregnancy study. Written as DNA, the CDR3 is TGTGCCAGCACTCGAGCGACCTCCTACGAGCAGTACTTC. It codes for CASTRATSYEQYF.